This T cell receptor (beta chain) comes out of a study of cytomegalovirus exposure and HLA in healthy donors. In the PCR, 60 Vbeta and 13 Jbeta primers were used. Sequencing used immunoSEQ multiplex PCR; TCRdb keeps in-frame clones, though not all of them. The table has fewer than 80,000 clones, approximately 82% seen once. The junction had 4 bases not matched to a gene; V was cut back by 8 bases and J by 0 bases. Per the germline V gene, CDR1 is LNHDA and CDR2 is SQIVND (reference sequence). This CDR3 is built from 14 residues. Study findings and constraints: V- and J-gene trimming in TCR beta was tied to a missense DCLRE1C variant by an analysis performed later.

On this clone itself: Antigen specificity is unknown.

This chain joins TRBV19 and TRBJ1-1, with 9 bases that match TRBD1. This clonotype originated in a woman in her forties in good health and CMV-seropositive. Sequenced input: PBMCs. In nucleotides, the CDR3 is TGTGCCAGTGATGGACAGGGGATGAACACTGAAGCTTTCTTT. As protein: CASDGQGMNTEAFF.